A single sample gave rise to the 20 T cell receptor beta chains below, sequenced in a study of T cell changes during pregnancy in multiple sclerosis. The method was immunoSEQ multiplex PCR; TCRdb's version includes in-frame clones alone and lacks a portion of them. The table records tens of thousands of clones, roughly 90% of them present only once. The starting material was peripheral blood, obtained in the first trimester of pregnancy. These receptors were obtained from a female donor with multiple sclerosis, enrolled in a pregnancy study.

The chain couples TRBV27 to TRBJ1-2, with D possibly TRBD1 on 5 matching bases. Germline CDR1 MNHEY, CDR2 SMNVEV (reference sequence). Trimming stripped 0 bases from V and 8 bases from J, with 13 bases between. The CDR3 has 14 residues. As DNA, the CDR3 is TGTGCCAGCAGTTTATCGGGCAGGGATACGGGCTACACCTTC. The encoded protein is CASSLSGRDTGYTF.

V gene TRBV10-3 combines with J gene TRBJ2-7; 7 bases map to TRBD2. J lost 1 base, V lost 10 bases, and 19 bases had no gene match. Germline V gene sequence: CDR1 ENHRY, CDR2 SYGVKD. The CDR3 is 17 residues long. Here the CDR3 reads CATQGSGSSGASYEQYF. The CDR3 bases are TGTGCCACCCAGGGTAGCGGGTCCTCGGGTGCTTCCTACGAGCAGTACTTC.

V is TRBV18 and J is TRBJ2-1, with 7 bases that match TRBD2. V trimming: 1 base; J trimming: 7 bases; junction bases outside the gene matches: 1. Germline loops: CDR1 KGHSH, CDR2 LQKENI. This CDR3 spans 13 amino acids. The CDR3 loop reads CASSPRGLNEQFF. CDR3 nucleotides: TGTGCCAGCTCACCACGGGGACTAAATGAGCAGTTCTTC.

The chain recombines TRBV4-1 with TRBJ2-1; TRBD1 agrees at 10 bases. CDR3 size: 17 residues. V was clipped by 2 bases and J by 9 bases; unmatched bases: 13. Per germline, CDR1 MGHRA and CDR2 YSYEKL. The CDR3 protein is CASSQNTGTGELGEQFF. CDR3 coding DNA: TGCGCCAGCAGCCAAAATACCGGGACAGGGGAGTTAGGTGAGCAGTTCTTC.

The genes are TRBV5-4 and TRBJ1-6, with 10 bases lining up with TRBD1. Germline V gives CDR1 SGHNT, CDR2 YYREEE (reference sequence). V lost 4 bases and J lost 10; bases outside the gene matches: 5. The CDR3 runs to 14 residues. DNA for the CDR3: TGTGCCAGCAGCGGGAGACAGGGGGCCTCACCCCTCCACTTT. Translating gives CASSGRQGASPLHF.

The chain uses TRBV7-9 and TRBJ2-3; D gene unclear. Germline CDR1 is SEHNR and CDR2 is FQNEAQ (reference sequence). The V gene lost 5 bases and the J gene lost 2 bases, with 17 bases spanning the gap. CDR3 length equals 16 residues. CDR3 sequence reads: CASSQLLSYSTDTQYF. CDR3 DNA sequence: TGTGCCAGCAGCCAATTACTTAGCTATTCCACAGATACGCAGTATTTT.

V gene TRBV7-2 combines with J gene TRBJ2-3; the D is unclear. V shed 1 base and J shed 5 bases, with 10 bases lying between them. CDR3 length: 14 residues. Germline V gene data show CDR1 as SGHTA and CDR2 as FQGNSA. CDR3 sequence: CASSLGAPVDTQYF. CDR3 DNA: TGTGCCAGCAGCTTAGGGGCCCCCGTAGATACGCAGTATTTT.

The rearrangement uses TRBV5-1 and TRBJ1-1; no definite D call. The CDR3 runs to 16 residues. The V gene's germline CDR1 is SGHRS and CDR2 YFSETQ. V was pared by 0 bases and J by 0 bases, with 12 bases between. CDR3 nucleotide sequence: TGCGCCAGCAGCTTGGGTCAAGCAGGCATGAACACTGAAGCTTTCTTT. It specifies CASSLGQAGMNTEAFF. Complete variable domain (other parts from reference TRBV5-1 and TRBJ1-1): KAGVTQTPRYLIKTRGQQVTLSCSPISGHRSVSWYQQTPGQGLQFLFEYFSETQRNKGNFPGRFSGRQFSNSRSEMNVSTLELGDSALYLCASSLGQAGMNTEAFFGQGTRLTVV.

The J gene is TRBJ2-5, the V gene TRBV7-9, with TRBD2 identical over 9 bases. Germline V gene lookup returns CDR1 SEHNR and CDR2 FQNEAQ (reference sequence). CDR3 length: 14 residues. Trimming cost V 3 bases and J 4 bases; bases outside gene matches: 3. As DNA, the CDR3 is TGTGCCAGCAGCTTGCTAGCGGGGAGAGAGACCCAGTACTTC. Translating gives CASSLLAGRETQYF.

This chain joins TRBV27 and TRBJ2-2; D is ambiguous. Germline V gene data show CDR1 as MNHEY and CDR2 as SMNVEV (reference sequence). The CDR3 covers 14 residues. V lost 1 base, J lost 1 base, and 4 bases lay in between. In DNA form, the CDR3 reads TGTGCCAGCAGTTTATACAGGAACACCGGGGAGCTGTTTTTT. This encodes CASSLYRNTGELFF.

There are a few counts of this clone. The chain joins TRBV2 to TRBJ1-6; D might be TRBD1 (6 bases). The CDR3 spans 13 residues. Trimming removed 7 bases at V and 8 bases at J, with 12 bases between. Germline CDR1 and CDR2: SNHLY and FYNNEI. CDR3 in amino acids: CASKIQGYSPLHF. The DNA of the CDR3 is TGTGCCAGCAAAATACAGGGTTATTCACCCCTCCACTTT.

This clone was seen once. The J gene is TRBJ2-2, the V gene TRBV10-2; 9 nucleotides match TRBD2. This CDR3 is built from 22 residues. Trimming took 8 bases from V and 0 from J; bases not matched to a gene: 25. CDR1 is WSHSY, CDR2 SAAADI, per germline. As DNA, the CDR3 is TGCGCCAGCCGCACACCCCAGATCGGGACTAGCATGAATCAAGCGAACACCGGGGAGCTGTTTTTT. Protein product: CASRTPQIGTSMNQANTGELFF.

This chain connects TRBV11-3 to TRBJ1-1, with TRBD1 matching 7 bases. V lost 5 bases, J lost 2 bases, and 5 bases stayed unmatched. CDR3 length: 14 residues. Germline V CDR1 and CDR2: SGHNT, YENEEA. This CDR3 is CASSHRGTNTEAFF. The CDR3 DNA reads TGTGCCAGCAGCCACAGGGGAACCAACACTGAAGCTTTCTTT. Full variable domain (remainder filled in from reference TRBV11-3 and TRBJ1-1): EAGVVQSPRYKIIEKKQPVAFWCNPISGHNTLYWYLQNLGQGPELLIRYENEEAVDDSQLPKDRFSAERLKGVDSTLKIQPAELGDSAVYLCASSHRGTNTEAFFGQGTRLTVV.

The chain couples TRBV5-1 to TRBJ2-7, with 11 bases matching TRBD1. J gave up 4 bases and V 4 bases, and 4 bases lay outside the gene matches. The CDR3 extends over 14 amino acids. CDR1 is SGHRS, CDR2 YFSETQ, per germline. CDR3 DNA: TGCGCCAGCAGCCAGGACAGGGGGCGGTACGAGCAGTACTTC. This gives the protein CASSQDRGRYEQYF. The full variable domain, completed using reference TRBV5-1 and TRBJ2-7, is KAGVTQTPRYLIKTRGQQVTLSCSPISGHRSVSWYQQTPGQGLQFLFEYFSETQRNKGNFPGRFSGRQFSNSRSEMNVSTLELGDSALYLCASSQDRGRYEQYFGPGTRLTVT.

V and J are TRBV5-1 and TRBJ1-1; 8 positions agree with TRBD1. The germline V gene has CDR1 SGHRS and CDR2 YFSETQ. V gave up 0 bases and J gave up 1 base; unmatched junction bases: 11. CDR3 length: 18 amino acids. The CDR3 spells CASSLGVDRGSPNTEAFF. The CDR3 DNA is TGCGCCAGCAGCTTGGGAGTCGACAGGGGATCACCGAACACTGAAGCTTTCTTT.

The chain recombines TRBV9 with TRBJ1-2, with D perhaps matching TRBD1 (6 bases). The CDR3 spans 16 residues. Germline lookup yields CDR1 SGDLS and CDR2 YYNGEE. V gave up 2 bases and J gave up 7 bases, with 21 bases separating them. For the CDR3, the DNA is TGTGCCAGCAGCGTGGGACACCAGCGTCCAATGTCTGGCTACACCTTC. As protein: CASSVGHQRPMSGYTF. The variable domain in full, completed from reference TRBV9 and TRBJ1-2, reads DSGVTQTPKHLITATGQRVTLRCSPRSGDLSVYWYQQSLDQGLQFLIQYYNGEERAKGNILERFSAQQFPDLHSELNLSSLELGDSALYFCASSVGHQRPMSGYTFGSGTRLTVV.

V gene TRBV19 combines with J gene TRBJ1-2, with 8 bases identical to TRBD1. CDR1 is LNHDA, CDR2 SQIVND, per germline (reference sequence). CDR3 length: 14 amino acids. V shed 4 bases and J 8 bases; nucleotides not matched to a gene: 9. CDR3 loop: CASSTLTGDQGYTF. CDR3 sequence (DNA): TGTGCCAGTAGTACCCTGACAGGGGATCAAGGCTACACCTTC.

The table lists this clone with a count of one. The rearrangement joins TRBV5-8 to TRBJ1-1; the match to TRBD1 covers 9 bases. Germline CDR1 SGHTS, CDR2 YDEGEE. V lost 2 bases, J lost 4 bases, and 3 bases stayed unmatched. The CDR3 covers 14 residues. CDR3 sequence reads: CASSLQGAGTEAFF. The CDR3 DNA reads TGTGCCAGCAGCTTACAGGGGGCGGGCACTGAAGCTTTCTTT.

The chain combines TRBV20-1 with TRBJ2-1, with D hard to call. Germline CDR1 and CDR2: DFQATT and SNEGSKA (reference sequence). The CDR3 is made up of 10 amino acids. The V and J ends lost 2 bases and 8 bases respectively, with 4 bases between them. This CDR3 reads CSARWHEQFF. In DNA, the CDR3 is TGCAGTGCTAGATGGCATGAGCAGTTCTTC.

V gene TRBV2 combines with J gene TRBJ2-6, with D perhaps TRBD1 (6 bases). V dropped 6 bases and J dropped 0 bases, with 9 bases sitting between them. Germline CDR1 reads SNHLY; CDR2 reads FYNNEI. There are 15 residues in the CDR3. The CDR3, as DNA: TGTGCCAGCAGGACAGGCCTCTCTGGGGCCAACGTCCTGACTTTC. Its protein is CASRTGLSGANVLTF. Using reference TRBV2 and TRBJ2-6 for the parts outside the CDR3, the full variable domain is EPEVTQTPSHQVTQMGQEVILRCVPISNHLYFYWYRQILGQKVEFLVSFYNNEISEKSEIFDDQFSVERPDGSNFTLKIRSTKLEDSAMYFCASRTGLSGANVLTFGAGSRLTVL.